This T cell receptor beta chain stems from a study of T cell responses to AZD1222 COVID-19 vaccine. Findings and limits, study-wide: Spike-specific TCR breadth and depth rose after two AZD1222 doses.

V was trimmed by 3 bases and J by 5 bases, leaving 10 bases between them. Germline CDR1 and CDR2: SEHNR and FQNEAQ (reference sequence). The CDR3 has 14 amino acids. Produced via immunoSEQ multiplex PCR; TCRdb's table is partial and in-frame only. The table counts around 150,000 clones; about 2.3% lies in the top ten. Comment on this clone: The target antigen is unknown.

The J gene is TRBJ1-4, the V gene TRBV7-9, with D possibly matching TRBD1 (5 bases). Sequenced material: peripheral blood. The sequence was obtained from an adult in good health. The CDR3 coding sequence is TGTGCCAGCAGCTTCCGGGGACTAAATGAAAAACTGTTTTTT. It specifies CASSFRGLNEKLFF.